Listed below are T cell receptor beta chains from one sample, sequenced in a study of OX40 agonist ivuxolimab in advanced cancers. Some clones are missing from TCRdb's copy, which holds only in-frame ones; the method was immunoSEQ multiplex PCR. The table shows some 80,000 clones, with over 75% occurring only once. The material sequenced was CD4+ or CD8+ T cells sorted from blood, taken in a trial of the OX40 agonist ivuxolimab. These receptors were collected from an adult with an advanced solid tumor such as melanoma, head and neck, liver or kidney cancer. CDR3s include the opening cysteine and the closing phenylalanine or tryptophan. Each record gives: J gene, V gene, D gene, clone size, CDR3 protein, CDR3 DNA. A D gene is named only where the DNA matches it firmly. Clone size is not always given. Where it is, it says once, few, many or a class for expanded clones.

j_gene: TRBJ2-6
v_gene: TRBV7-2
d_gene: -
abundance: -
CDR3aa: CASTRAAGANVLTF
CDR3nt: TGTGCCTCTACTCGGGCGGCTGGGGCCAACGTCCTGACTTTC

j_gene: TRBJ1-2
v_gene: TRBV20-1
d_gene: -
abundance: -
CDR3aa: CSAPEDGYTF
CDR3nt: TGCAGTGCGCCAGAAGATGGCTACACCTTC

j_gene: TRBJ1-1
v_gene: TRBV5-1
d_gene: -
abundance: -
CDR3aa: CASSLQTSGTEAFF
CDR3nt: TGCGCCAGCAGCTTGCAAACATCTGGCACTGAAGCTTTCTTT

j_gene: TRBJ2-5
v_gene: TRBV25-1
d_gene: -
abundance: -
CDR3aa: CASSDRIQETQYF
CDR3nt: TGTGCCAGCAGTGACCGAATACAGGAGACCCAGTACTTC

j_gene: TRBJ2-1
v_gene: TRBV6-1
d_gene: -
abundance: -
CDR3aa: CASSERSRGVIFSGSYNEQFF
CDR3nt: TGTGCCAGCAGTGAAAGAAGCCGGGGAGTTATATTCTCAGGGTCCTACAATGAGCAGTTCTTC

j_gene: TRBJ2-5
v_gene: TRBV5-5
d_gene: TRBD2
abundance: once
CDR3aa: CASSPSGSGGYQETQYF
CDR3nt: TGTGCCAGCAGCCCTTCGGGTAGCGGGGGGTACCAAGAGACCCAGTACTTC

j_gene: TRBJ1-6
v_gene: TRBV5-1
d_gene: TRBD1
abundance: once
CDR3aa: CASSLTDRGNSPLHF
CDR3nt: TGCGCCAGCAGCCTGACGGACAGGGGTAATTCACCCCTCCACTTT

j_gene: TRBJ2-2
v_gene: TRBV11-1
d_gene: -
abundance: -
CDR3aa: CASRDRTAGGELFF
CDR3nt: TGTGCCAGCAGAGATAGGACCGCCGGCGGGGAGCTGTTTTTT

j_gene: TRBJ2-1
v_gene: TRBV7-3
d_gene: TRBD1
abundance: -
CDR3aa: CASSLAGQGGNEQFF
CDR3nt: TGTGCCAGCAGCTTAGCAGGACAGGGGGGCAATGAGCAGTTCTTC

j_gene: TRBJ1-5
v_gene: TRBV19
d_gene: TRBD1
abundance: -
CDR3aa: CASSIRRQGPYQPQHF
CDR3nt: TGTGCCAGTAGTATCCGTCGACAGGGGCCCTATCAGCCCCAGCATTTT

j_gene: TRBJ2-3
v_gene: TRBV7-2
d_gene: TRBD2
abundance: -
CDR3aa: CASSLRGGQKDTQYF
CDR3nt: TGTGCCAGCAGCTTACGGGGGGGCCAAAAAGATACGCAGTATTTT

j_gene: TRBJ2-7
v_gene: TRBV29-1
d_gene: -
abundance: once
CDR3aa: CSVVERGYEQYF
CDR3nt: TGCAGCGTTGTCGAGCGAGGCTACGAGCAGTACTTC

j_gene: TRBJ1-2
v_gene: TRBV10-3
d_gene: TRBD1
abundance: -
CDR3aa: CAIHRGNNYGYTF
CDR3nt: TGTGCCATCCACAGGGGGAACAACTATGGCTACACCTTC

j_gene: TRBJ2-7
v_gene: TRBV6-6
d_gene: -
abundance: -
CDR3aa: CASSYSKGGGPTQYF
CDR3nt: TGTGCCAGCAGTTACTCGAAGGGCGGGGGCCCCACTCAGTACTTC